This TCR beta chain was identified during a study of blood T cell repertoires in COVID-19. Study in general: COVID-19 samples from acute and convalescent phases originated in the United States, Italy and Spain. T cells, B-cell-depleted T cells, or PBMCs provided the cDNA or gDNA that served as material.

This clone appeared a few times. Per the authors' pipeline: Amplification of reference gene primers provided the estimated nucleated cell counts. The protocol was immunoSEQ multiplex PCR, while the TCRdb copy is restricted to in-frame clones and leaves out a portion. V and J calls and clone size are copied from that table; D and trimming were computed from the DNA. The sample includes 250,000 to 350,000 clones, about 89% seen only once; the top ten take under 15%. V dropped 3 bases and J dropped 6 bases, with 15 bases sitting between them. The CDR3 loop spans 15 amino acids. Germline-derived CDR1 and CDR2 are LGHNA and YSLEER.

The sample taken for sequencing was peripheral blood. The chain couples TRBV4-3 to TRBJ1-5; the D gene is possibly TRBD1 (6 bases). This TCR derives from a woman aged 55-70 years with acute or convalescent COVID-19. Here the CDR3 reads CASSHGAGVRQPQHF. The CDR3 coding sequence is TGCGCCAGCAGCCATGGCGCAGGGGTGCGTCAGCCCCAGCATTTT.